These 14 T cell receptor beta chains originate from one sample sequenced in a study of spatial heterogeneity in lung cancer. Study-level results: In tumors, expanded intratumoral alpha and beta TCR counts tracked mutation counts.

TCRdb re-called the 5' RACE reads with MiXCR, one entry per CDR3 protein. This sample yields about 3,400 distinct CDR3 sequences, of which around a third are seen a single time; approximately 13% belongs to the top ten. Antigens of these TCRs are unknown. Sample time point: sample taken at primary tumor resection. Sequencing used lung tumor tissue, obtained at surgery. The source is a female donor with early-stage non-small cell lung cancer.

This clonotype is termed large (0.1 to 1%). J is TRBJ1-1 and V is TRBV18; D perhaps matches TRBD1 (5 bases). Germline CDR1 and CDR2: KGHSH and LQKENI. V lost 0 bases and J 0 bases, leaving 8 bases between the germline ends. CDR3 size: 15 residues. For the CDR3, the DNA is TGTGCCAGCTCACCACCAGTCAGGGTGAACACTGAAGCTTTCTTT. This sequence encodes CASSPPVRVNTEAFF. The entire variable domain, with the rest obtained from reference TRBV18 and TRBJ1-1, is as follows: NAGVMQNPRHLVRRRGQEARLRCSPMKGHSHVYWYRQLPEEGLKFMVYLQKENIIDESGMPKERFSAEFPKEGPSILRIQQVVRGDSAAYFCASSPPVRVNTEAFFGQGTRLTVV.

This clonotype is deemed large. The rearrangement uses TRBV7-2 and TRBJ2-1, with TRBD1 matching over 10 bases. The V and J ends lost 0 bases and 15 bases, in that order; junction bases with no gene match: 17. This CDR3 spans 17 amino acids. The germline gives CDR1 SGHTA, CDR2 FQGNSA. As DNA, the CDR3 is TGTGCCAGCAGCTTAGCCTCCGGGACAGGGGCTCAAAGCCGGAGGTTCTTC. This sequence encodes CASSLASGTGAQSRRFF.

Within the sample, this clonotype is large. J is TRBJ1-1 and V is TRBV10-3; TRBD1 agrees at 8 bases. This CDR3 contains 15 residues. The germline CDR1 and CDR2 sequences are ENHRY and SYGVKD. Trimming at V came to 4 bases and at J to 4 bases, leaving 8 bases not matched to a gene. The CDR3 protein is CAISAGRGQGTEAFF. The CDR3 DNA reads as TGTGCCATCAGTGCGGGCAGGGGGCAGGGCACTGAAGCTTTCTTT.

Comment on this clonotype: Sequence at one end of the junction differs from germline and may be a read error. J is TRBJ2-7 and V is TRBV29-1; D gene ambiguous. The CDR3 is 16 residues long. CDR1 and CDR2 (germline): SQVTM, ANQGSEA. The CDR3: CSVEGLLGASDYEQYF. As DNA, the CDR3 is TGCAGCGTCGAAGGGCTCCTTGGAGCTTCGGACTACGAGCAGTACTTC.

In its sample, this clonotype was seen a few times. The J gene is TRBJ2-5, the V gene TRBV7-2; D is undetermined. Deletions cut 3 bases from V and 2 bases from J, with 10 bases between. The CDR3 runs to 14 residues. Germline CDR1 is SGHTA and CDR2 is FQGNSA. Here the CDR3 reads CASSFQAAQETQYF. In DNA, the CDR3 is TGTGCCAGCAGCTTCCAGGCTGCTCAAGAGACCCAGTACTTC.

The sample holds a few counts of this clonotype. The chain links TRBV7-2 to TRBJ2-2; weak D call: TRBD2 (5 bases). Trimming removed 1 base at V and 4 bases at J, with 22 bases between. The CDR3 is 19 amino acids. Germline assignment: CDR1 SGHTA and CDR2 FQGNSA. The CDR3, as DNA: TGTGCCAGCAGCTTAGGTGGTAGGGCTGGACTTTGGAGCACCGGGGAGCTGTTTTTT. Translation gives CASSLGGRAGLWSTGELFF.

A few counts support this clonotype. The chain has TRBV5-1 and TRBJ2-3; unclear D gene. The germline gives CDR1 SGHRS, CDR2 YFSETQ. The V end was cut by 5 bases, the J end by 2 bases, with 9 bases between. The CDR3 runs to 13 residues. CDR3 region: CASSTSFTDTQYF. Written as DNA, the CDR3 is TGCGCCAGCAGTACCAGTTTCACAGATACGCAGTATTTT.

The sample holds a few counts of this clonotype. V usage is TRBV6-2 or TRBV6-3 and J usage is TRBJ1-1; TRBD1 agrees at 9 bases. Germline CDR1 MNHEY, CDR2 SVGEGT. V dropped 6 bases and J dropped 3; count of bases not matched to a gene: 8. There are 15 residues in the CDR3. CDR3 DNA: TGTGCCAGCAGCACTACAGGGGGCGCGGACACTGAAGCTTTCTTT. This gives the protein CASSTTGGADTEAFF.

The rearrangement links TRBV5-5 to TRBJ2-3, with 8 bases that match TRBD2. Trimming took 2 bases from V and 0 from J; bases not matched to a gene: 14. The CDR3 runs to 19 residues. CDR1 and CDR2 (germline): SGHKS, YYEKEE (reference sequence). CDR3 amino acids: CASSFYLTSEHHSTDTQYF. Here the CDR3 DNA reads TGTGCCAGCAGCTTTTATTTGACTAGCGAACACCATAGCACAGATACGCAGTATTTT.

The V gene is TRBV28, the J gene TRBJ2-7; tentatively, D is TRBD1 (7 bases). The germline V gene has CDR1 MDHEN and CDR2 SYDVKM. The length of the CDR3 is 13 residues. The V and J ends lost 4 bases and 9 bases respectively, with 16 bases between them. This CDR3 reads CASSWRGPIRQYF. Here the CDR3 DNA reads TGTGCCAGCAGTTGGAGGGGGCCCATCAGGCAGTACTTC.

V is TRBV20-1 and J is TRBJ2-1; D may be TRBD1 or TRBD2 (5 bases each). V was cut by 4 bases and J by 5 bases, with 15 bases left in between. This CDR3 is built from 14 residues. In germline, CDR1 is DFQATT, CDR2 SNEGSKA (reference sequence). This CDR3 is CSATGPPGNNEQFF. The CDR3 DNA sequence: TGCAGTGCTACGGGACCGCCGGGAAACAATGAGCAGTTCTTC.

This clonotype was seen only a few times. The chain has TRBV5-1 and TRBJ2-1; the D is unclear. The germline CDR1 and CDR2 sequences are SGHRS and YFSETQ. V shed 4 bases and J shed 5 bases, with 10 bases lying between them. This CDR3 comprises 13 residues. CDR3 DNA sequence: TGCGCCAGCAGCGGTCGGGCTGACAATGAGCAGTTCTTC. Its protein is CASSGRADNEQFF.

CDR3 in amino acids: CASSLGGQGSSYNEQFF. CDR3 nucleotide sequence: TGTGCCAGCAGCCTCGGGGGACAGGGGTCTTCCTACAATGAGCAGTTCTTC. The chain recombines TRBV7-8 with TRBJ2-1, with 10 bases identical to TRBD1. This CDR3 comprises 17 residues. V was pared by 5 bases and J by 1 base, with 8 bases of the junction left unmatched. Per germline, CDR1 SGHVS and CDR2 FQNEAQ.

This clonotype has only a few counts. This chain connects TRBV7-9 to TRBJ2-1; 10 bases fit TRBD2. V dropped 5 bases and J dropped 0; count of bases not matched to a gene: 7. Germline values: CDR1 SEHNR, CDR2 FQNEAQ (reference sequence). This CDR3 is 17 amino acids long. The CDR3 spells CASSPTRLAGSYNEQFF. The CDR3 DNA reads TGTGCCAGCAGCCCGACAAGACTAGCGGGCTCCTACAATGAGCAGTTCTTC.